The 21 T cell receptor beta chains below come from one sample, sequenced in a study of T cell responses to AZD1222 COVID-19 vaccine. Profiling relied on immunoSEQ multiplex PCR, and the TCRdb table lists in-frame clones only, not all of them. Found here are over 130,000 clones, approximately 89% of them singletons; the top ten hold roughly 4.7%. The sample consisted of peripheral blood, taken on day 0 of AZD1222 vaccination. The receptors shown here come from an adult in good health.

The rearrangement links TRBV7-3 to TRBJ2-1, with TRBD2 identical over 7 bases. This CDR3 has 15 residues. J lost 10 bases, V lost 3 bases, and 12 bases had no gene match. Germline loops: CDR1 SGHTA, CDR2 FQGTGA. The CDR3 sequence is CASSFSPGLLTEQFF. The CDR3 nucleotides read TGTGCCAGCAGCTTCTCCCCGGGACTATTAACGGAGCAGTTCTTC.

The CDR3 coding sequence is TGCGCCAGCAGCCAAATAGGGGTTCAAGACTACACCTTC. Amino acids: CASSQIGVQDYTF. The chain carries TRBV4-1 and TRBJ1-2, with D tentatively TRBD1 (5 bases). CDR1 is MGHRA and CDR2 is YSYEKL in the germline V gene. Deletions cut 2 bases from V and 10 bases from J, with 14 bases between. This CDR3 spans 13 amino acids.

The V call is TRBV6-5, the J call TRBJ2-1; 9 nucleotides match TRBD1. This CDR3 contains 15 residues. Per the germline V gene, CDR1 is MNHEY and CDR2 is SVGAGI. V lost 5 bases and J lost 2; bases outside the gene matches: 4. The CDR3 region is CASSTDRGAYNEQFF. The CDR3, as DNA: TGTGCCAGCAGTACGGACAGGGGAGCCTACAATGAGCAGTTCTTC.

The chain recombines TRBV7-8 with TRBJ1-2; no reliable D call. The V and J ends lost 2 bases and 8 bases respectively, with 15 bases between them. Germline-derived CDR1 and CDR2 are SGHVS and FQNEAQ. The CDR3 length is 14 residues. The CDR3 nucleotides read TGTGCCAGCAGCTTAATAGGTGGGGTTGGGGGCTACACCTTC. The encoded protein is CASSLIGGVGGYTF.

The J gene is TRBJ1-6, the V gene TRBV5-8, with 8 bases fitting TRBD1. The junction had 8 bases not matched to a gene; V was cut back by 5 bases and J by 10 bases. The germline gives CDR1 SGHTS, CDR2 YDEGEE. The CDR3 is 14 residues long. In DNA form, the CDR3 reads TGTGCCAGCAGATCTCGGACAGGGTTATCACCCCTCCACTTT. This sequence encodes CASRSRTGLSPLHF.

This chain links TRBV5-6 with TRBJ1-2, with TRBD1 identical over 7 bases. This CDR3 spans 13 amino acids. Germline CDR1 and CDR2: SGHDT and YYEEEE. Trimming removed 0 bases from V and 5 bases from J; junction bases left unmatched: 1. CDR3 amino acids: CASSLEQGYGYTF. CDR3 nucleotide sequence: TGTGCCAGCAGCTTGGAACAGGGGTATGGCTACACCTTC.

J is TRBJ2-1 and V is TRBV12-3 or TRBV12-4; D remains ambiguous. V was pared by 5 bases and J by 4 bases, with 9 bases between. This CDR3 has 13 residues. The CDR3 DNA follows: TGTGCCAGCAGTCCACAGCCTTACAATGAGCAGTTCTTC. Protein product: CASSPQPYNEQFF.

The chain combines TRBV27 with TRBJ2-1, with TRBD1 identical over 12 bases. Losses at the gene ends were 3 bases for V and 3 bases for J; bases not matched to a gene: 3. The germline gives CDR1 MNHEY, CDR2 SMNVEV (reference sequence). The length of the CDR3 is 16 residues. The CDR3 DNA is TGTGCCAGCAGTTTGGGACAGGGGGCACTCTACAATGAGCAGTTCTTC. Translated: CASSLGQGALYNEQFF.

The genes are TRBV6-5 and TRBJ1-2; tentative D call: TRBD1 (5 bases). This CDR3 comprises 13 residues. Trimming removed 6 bases at V and 2 bases at J, with 10 bases between. Germline V gene data show CDR1 as MNHEY and CDR2 as SVGAGI. CDR3 nucleotide sequence: TGTGCCAGCAGCTACGACAGAAACTATGGCTACACCTTC. Its protein is CASSYDRNYGYTF.

J is TRBJ1-3 and V is TRBV19, with no clear D. Looked up from germline, CDR1 is LNHDA and CDR2 is SQIVND (reference sequence). This CDR3 has 15 residues. V gave up 5 bases and J gave up 0 bases, with 11 bases separating them. As DNA, the CDR3 is TGTGCCAGTAGTTACGACGGGTACTCTGGAAACACCATATATTTT. Translating gives CASSYDGYSGNTIYF.

The V and J genes are TRBV3-1 (or the pseudogene TRBV3-2) and TRBJ2-6; TRBD2 agrees at 7 bases. With 4 bases clipped from V and 4 bases from J, the junction kept 7 bases outside the gene matches. Germline CDR1 is LGHDT and CDR2 is YNNKEL (reference sequence). The CDR3 consists of 16 residues. The CDR3 protein is CASSLGGRSGANVLTF. Here the CDR3 DNA reads TGTGCCAGCAGCCTAGGCGGGAGATCAGGGGCCAACGTCCTGACTTTC.

This chain uses TRBV5-1 with TRBJ2-1; D gene unclear. Germline V lookup: CDR1 SGHRS, CDR2 YFSETQ. The CDR3 extends over 14 amino acids. Trimming cost V 1 base and J 10 bases, with 15 bases left between them. The DNA of the CDR3 is TGCGCCAGCAGCTTGAATTGGCAGGATAGCGAGCAGTTCTTC. It translates to CASSLNWQDSEQFF. Together with reference TRBV5-1 and TRBJ2-1, the CDR3 gives the full variable domain: KAGVTQTPRYLIKTRGQQVTLSCSPISGHRSVSWYQQTPGQGLQFLFEYFSETQRNKGNFPGRFSGRQFSNSRSEMNVSTLELGDSALYLCASSLNWQDSEQFFGPGTRLTVL.

This clone was observed a few times. The genes are TRBV28 and TRBJ1-4; possible D gene TRBD1, 6 bases. V was clipped by 3 bases and J by 7 bases, with 21 bases between them. The CDR3 contains 17 residues. Germline CDR1 MDHEN, CDR2 SYDVKM. The CDR3 loop is CASSFRDIRVLGEKLFF. Written as DNA, the CDR3 is TGTGCCAGCAGTTTCCGGGACATACGGGTTCTGGGTGAAAAACTGTTTTTT.

This chain uses TRBV11-2 with TRBJ1-2; D is perhaps TRBD1 (5 bases). V lost 5 bases to trimming and J lost 5 bases, with 24 bases between them. Germline V gene lookup returns CDR1 SGHAT and CDR2 FQNNGV. CDR3 length equals 17 residues. The CDR3: CASSTRITRDGKYGYTF. In DNA, the CDR3 is TGTGCCAGCAGCACACGAATAACACGGGACGGAAAATATGGCTACACCTTC.

This chain joins TRBV2 and TRBJ1-2; D not resolved. Per the germline V gene, CDR1 is SNHLY and CDR2 is FYNNEI. Trimming removed 0 bases at V and 4 bases at J, with 15 bases between. This CDR3 has 16 residues. CDR3 bases: TGTGCCAGCAGTGAAGCGGGAAGGTCCCTCACCTATGGCTACACCTTC. Translation: CASSEAGRSLTYGYTF.

The chain uses TRBV15 and TRBJ1-2; unclear D gene. There are 14 residues in the CDR3. V was trimmed by 3 bases and J by 0 bases, leaving 8 bases between them. Germline V CDR1 and CDR2: LNHNV, YYDKDF (reference sequence). CDR3 region: CATSSQRANYGYTF. The CDR3 region has the DNA TGTGCCACCAGCAGCCAGAGGGCTAACTATGGCTACACCTTC.

This rearrangement joins TRBV7-2 to TRBJ2-1; tentatively, D is TRBD2 (6 bases). Germline lookup yields CDR1 SGHTA and CDR2 FQGNSA. This CDR3 has 15 amino acids. V was cut by 8 bases and J by 0 bases, with 14 bases left in between. CDR3: CASRRSGSSYNEQFF. The CDR3 bases are TGTGCCAGCCGACGGTCCGGGAGCTCCTACAATGAGCAGTTCTTC. The entire variable domain, with the rest obtained from reference TRBV7-2 and TRBJ2-1, is as follows: GAGVSQSPSNKVTEKGKDVELRCDPISGHTALYWYRQSLGQGLEFLIYFQGNSAPDKSGLPSDRFSAERTGGSVSTLTIQRTQQEDSAVYLCASRRSGSSYNEQFFGPGTRLTVL.

The chain has TRBV4-1 and TRBJ2-2; 8 bases are a match to TRBD2. The germline CDR1 and CDR2 sequences are MGHRA and YSYEKL. The junction had 5 bases not matched to a gene; V was cut back by 1 base and J by 1 base. CDR3 length equals 17 residues. CDR3 in DNA: TGCGCCAGCAGCCAAGTCGGACTAGCCCAGAACACCGGGGAGCTGTTTTTT. This gives the protein CASSQVGLAQNTGELFF.

The V call is TRBV14, the J call TRBJ2-3, with D uncertain. The CDR3 spans 15 residues. Per the germline V gene, CDR1 is SGHDN and CDR2 is FVKESK. Trimming pared 2 bases from V and 0 bases from J, leaving 9 bases between. CDR3 sequence (DNA): TGTGCCAGCAGCCAACTGGATTCTAGCACAGATACGCAGTATTTT. Its translation: CASSQLDSSTDTQYF.

The chain employs TRBV6-1 and TRBJ1-1; the D gene is possibly TRBD1 (6 bases). Trimming removed 3 bases from V and 3 bases from J, with 20 bases in between. Per the germline V gene, CDR1 is MNHNS and CDR2 is SASEGT. The CDR3 runs 17 residues. DNA of the CDR3: TGTGCCAGCAGTGATGCCGTGGTCACAGGGTGGGACACTGAAGCTTTCTTT. Its protein is CASSDAVVTGWDTEAFF.

V and J are TRBV1 and TRBJ1-4. TRBV1 is annotated as a pseudogene. This CDR3 has 13 residues. The CDR3 protein is CTEGAGLNEKLFF. The DNA for the CDR3 is TGCACCGAAGGGGCGGGCCTTAATGAAAAACTGTTTTTT.